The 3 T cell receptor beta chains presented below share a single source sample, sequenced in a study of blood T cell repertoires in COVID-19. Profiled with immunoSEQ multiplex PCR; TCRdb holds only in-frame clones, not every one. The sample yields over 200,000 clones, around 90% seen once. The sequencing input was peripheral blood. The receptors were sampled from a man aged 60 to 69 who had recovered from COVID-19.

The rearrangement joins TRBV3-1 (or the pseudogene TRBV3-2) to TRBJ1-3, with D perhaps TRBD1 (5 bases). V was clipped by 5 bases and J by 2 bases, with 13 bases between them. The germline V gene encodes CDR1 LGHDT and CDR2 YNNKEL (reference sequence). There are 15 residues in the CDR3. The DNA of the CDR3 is TGTGCCAGCAGCTTGGGAGGGGTTGCTGGAAACACCATATATTTT. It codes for CASSLGGVAGNTIYF.

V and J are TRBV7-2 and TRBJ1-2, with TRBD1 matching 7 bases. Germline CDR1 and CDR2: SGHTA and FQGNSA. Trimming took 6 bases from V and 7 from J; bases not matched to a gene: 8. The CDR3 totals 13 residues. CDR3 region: CASRLTGYPGYTF. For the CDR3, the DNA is TGTGCCAGCAGGCTGACAGGGTATCCTGGCTACACCTTC.

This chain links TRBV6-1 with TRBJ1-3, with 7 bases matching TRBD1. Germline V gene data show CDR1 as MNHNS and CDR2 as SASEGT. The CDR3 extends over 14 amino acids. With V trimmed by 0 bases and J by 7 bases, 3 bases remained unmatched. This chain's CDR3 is CASSEAFRGNTIYF. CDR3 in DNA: TGTGCCAGCAGTGAAGCATTCAGGGGGAACACCATATATTTT.